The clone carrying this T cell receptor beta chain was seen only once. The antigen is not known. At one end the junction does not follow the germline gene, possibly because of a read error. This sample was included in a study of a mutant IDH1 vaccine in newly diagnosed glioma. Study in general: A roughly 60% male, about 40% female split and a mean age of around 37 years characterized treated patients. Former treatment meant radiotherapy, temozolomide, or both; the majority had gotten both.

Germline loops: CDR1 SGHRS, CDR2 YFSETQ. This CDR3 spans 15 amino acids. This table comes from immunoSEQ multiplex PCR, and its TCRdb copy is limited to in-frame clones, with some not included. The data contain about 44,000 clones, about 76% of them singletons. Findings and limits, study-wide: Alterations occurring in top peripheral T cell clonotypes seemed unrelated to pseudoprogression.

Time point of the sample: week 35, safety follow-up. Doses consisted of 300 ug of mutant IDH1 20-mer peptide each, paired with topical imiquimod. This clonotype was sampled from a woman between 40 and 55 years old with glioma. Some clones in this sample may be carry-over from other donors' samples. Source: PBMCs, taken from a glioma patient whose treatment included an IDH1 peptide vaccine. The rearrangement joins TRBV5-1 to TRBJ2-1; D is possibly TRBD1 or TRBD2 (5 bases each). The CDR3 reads CASSGQSTSFNEQFF. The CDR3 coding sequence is TGCGCCAGCTCGGGGCAATCAACCTCCTTCAATGAGCAGTTCTTC.